The 9 T cell receptor beta chains below were found in one sample sequenced in a study of T cell responses to AZD1222 COVID-19 vaccine. Method: immunoSEQ multiplex PCR; TCRdb's copy keeps in-frame clones and lacks some. Here the sample spans 130,000 to 150,000 clones, 80% to 95% being singletons. The sequencing used peripheral blood, collected on day 0 of AZD1222 vaccination. The source is an adult in good health.

The chain joins TRBV5-1 to TRBJ1-5, with unresolved D. Germline V gives CDR1 SGHRS, CDR2 YFSETQ. CDR3 length equals 14 residues. Trimming removed 0 bases from V and 7 bases from J, with 11 bases in between. CDR3 sequence: CASSLEGLRQPQHF. For the CDR3, the DNA is TGCGCCAGCAGCTTGGAAGGGTTGAGGCAGCCCCAGCATTTT. Complete variable domain (other parts from reference TRBV5-1 and TRBJ1-5): KAGVTQTPRYLIKTRGQQVTLSCSPISGHRSVSWYQQTPGQGLQFLFEYFSETQRNKGNFPGRFSGRQFSNSRSEMNVSTLELGDSALYLCASSLEGLRQPQHFGDGTRLSIL.

V usage is TRBV2 and J usage is TRBJ1-1, with 8 bases matching TRBD1. Germline CDR1 reads SNHLY; CDR2 reads FYNNEI. This CDR3 contains 15 residues. V dropped 6 bases and J dropped 0; count of bases not matched to a gene: 6. This chain's CDR3 is CASSKDREMNTEAFF. The CDR3 DNA is TGTGCCAGCAGCAAGGACAGGGAAATGAACACTGAAGCTTTCTTT.

The J gene is TRBJ2-7, the V gene TRBV5-1; 9 bases line up with TRBD1. With 4 bases clipped from V and 1 base from J, the junction kept 6 bases outside the gene matches. The CDR3 length is 15 residues. The germline V gene encodes CDR1 SGHRS and CDR2 YFSETQ. The DNA for the CDR3 is TGCGCCAGCAGCCCTACGGGACAGGGTTCCTACGAGCAGTACTTC. Amino acids: CASSPTGQGSYEQYF.

The chain is built from TRBV7-2 and TRBJ2-5; D is undetermined. Germline V gene data show CDR1 as SGHTA and CDR2 as FQGNSA. The CDR3 has 12 amino acids. Trimming left V 5 bases short and J 1 base short, with 5 bases between. CDR3 amino acids: CASSPTQETQYF. The CDR3, as DNA: TGTGCCAGCAGCCCCACCCAAGAGACCCAGTACTTC. The variable domain in full, with the rest retrieved from reference TRBV7-2 and TRBJ2-5, is GAGVSQSPSNKVTEKGKDVELRCDPISGHTALYWYRQSLGQGLEFLIYFQGNSAPDKSGLPSDRFSAERTGGSVSTLTIQRTQQEDSAVYLCASSPTQETQYFGPGTRLLVL.

The chain couples TRBV30 to TRBJ2-1; D unclear. V dropped 0 bases and J dropped 10 bases, with 13 bases sitting between them. Germline V gene lookup returns CDR1 GTSNPN and CDR2 SVGIG (reference sequence). The CDR3 totals 13 residues. The DNA of the CDR3 is TGTGCCTGGAGTGTATTTAATGGTGAAGAGCAGTTCTTC. Protein product: CAWSVFNGEEQFF.

On this clone itself: Other DNA sequences in the same sample also yield this CDR3. This chain joins TRBV19 and TRBJ1-5, with TRBD1 matching over 11 bases. CDR1 is LNHDA, CDR2 SQIVND, per germline (reference sequence). Germline trimming cut 5 bases from V and 6 bases from J; bases unmatched to any gene: 6. The length of the CDR3 is 15 residues. CDR3 in DNA: TGTGCCAGTAGTCTGGGACAGGGGGTGGGTCAGCCCCAGCATTTT. Its translation is CASSLGQGVGQPQHF.

This chain links TRBV2 with TRBJ1-2; 7 bases fit TRBD1. This CDR3 is 19 amino acids long. Germline V CDR1 and CDR2: SNHLY, FYNNEI. V trimming: 6 bases; J trimming: 4 bases; junction bases outside the gene matches: 23. The CDR3 is CASRLTRDRPLDPSYGYTF. CDR3 sequence (DNA): TGTGCCAGCAGACTTACTCGGGACAGACCTTTAGACCCCTCCTATGGCTACACCTTC.

This clone has a single count. This rearrangement joins TRBV28 to TRBJ1-1; D remains ambiguous. The germline CDR1 and CDR2 sequences are MDHEN and SYDVKM. This CDR3 comprises 10 residues. Trimming cost V 6 bases and J 10 bases, with 9 bases left between them. The CDR3 DNA reads as TGTGCCAGCAGCTATAGGAGAGCTTTCTTT. Amino acid sequence: CASSYRRAFF.

The CDR3 loop is CASSLEDRGPAFF. As DNA, the CDR3 is TGTGCCAGCAGCTTGGAGGACAGGGGACCGGCTTTCTTT. This rearrangement joins TRBV7-9 to TRBJ1-1, with TRBD1 matching 9 bases. Unmatched junction bases numbered 7, after V lost 3 bases and J lost 11 bases. There are 13 residues in the CDR3. The germline V gene encodes CDR1 SEHNR and CDR2 FQNEAQ (reference sequence).